A selection of T cell receptor beta chains follows, all from one sample in a study of cytomegalovirus exposure and HLA in healthy donors. Only in-frame clones appear in the TCRdb table, and some are missing; sequencing was by immunoSEQ multiplex PCR. The data contain roughly 63,000 clones, roughly 90% of them seen just once; the ten biggest clones take up 1% to 1.5%. The sequenced material came from PBMCs. The receptors here all came from a woman between 18 and 29 years old in good health and CMV-seronegative. Both conserved end residues are part of each CDR3. The D gene is left open where the match is weak. Not all rows give a size; the values are once, few, many and, for expanded clones, a class.

J: TRBJ2-7; D: -; V: TRBV6-1; size: -; CDR3: CASSEAVRSEQYF; DNA: TGTGCCAGCAGTGAAGCGGTCAGAAGCGAGCAGTACTTC
J: TRBJ2-1; D: TRBD2; V: TRBV27; size: once; CDR3: CASSLGLAEYNEQFF; DNA: TGTGCCAGCAGTTTAGGACTAGCGGAGTACAATGAGCAGTTCTTC
J: TRBJ1-1; D: TRBD1; V: TRBV7-2; size: -; CDR3: CASSSPGGSLFITEAFF; DNA: TGTGCCAGCAGCTCCCCAGGGGGAAGTCTATTTATCACTGAAGCTTTCTTT
J: TRBJ2-5; D: -; V: TRBV2; size: -; CDR3: CATADRQETQYF; DNA: TGTGCCACGGCCGACAGGCAAGAGACCCAGTACTTC
J: TRBJ2-1; D: -; V: TRBV7-9; size: -; CDR3: CASSLAGTHEQFF; DNA: TGTGCCAGCAGCTTAGCGGGGACTCATGAGCAGTTCTTC
J: TRBJ2-2; D: TRBD1; V: TRBV19; size: -; CDR3: CASRLTGLTGELFF; DNA: TGTGCCAGTAGACTGACAGGGCTCACCGGGGAGCTGTTTTTT
J: TRBJ2-2; D: -; V: TRBV7-9; size: -; CDR3: CASRPGRFLANTGELFF; DNA: TGTGCCAGCAGGCCAGGCCGGTTTTTAGCGAACACCGGGGAGCTGTTTTTT
J: TRBJ2-1; D: TRBD2; V: TRBV5-4; size: -; CDR3: CASSPRTSGANEQFF; DNA: TGTGCCAGCAGCCCCAGGACTAGCGGGGCCAATGAGCAGTTCTTC
J: TRBJ1-3; D: -; V: TRBV29-1; size: -; CDR3: CSVATAGNTIYF; DNA: TGCAGCGTTGCAACGGCTGGAAACACCATATATTTT
J: TRBJ2-1; D: -; V: TRBV13; size: -; CDR3: CASSLSLVGYNEQFF; DNA: TGTGCCAGCAGCTTAAGTCTAGTGGGTTACAATGAGCAGTTCTTC
J: TRBJ2-2; D: TRBD1; V: TRBV5-1; size: -; CDR3: CASSLEGRGSNGELFF; DNA: TGCGCCAGCAGCTTGGAAGGCAGGGGGTCGAACGGGGAGCTGTTTTTT
J: TRBJ2-2; D: -; V: TRBV11-3; size: -; CDR3: CASSASPSQNTGELFF; DNA: TGTGCCAGCAGCGCCAGTCCCTCACAGAACACCGGGGAGCTGTTTTTT
J: TRBJ1-3; D: TRBD1; V: TRBV10-3; size: -; CDR3: CAIYTPTPDREVAGNTIYF; DNA: TGTGCCATCTATACCCCCACCCCGGACAGGGAGGTAGCTGGAAACACCATATATTTT
J: TRBJ2-2; D: TRBD1; V: TRBV5-6; size: once; CDR3: CASTRDRGIGELFF; DNA: TGTGCCAGCACCCGGGACAGGGGAATCGGGGAGCTGTTTTTT
J: TRBJ1-5; D: -; V: TRBV28; size: -; CDR3: CASIRSSNQPQHF; DNA: TGTGCCAGCATTCGGAGCTCCAATCAGCCCCAGCATTTT
J: TRBJ2-1; D: -; V: TRBV7-6; size: -; CDR3: CASSPEGGHRGSRNNEQFF; DNA: TGTGCCAGCAGCCCCGAGGGGGGACATCGCGGGAGCCGCAACAATGAGCAGTTCTTC
J: TRBJ2-4; D: TRBD1; V: TRBV2; size: -; CDR3: CASSFPGQGARNIQYF; DNA: TGTGCCAGCAGTTTCCCGGGACAGGGGGCTAGAAACATTCAGTACTTC
J: TRBJ1-3; D: TRBD1; V: TRBV25-1; size: -; CDR3: CASSERAGQGPGNTIYF; DNA: TGTGCCAGCAGTGAGAGGGCGGGACAGGGGCCCGGAAACACCATATATTTT
J: TRBJ2-7; D: TRBD1; V: TRBV5-1; size: -; CDR3: CASSLTGGEFEQYF; DNA: TGCGCCAGCAGCCTGACAGGGGGCGAGTTCGAGCAGTACTTC
J: TRBJ2-3; D: -; V: TRBV5-5; size: -; CDR3: CASSFSPTGSNTQYF; DNA: TGTGCCAGCAGCTTTTCCCCAACGGGTTCCAATACGCAGTATTTT
J: TRBJ1-4; D: TRBD1; V: TRBV6-1; size: -; CDR3: CASSDGRSGGYEKLFF; DNA: TGTGCCAGCAGTGACGGGAGGTCAGGGGGCTATGAAAAACTGTTTTTT
J: TRBJ1-3; D: -; V: TRBV6-1; size: -; CDR3: CASKNPRSGNTIYF; DNA: TGTGCCAGCAAGAACCCGCGCTCTGGAAACACCATATATTTT
J: TRBJ1-4; D: TRBD1; V: TRBV28; size: -; CDR3: CASSPTRTGAEKLFF; DNA: TGTGCCAGCAGTCCTACCCGGACAGGGGCTGAAAAACTGTTTTTT
J: TRBJ2-1; D: TRBD2; V: TRBV6-1; size: -; CDR3: CATWTSGYNEQFF; DNA: TGTGCCACCTGGACTAGCGGTTACAATGAGCAGTTCTTC
J: TRBJ2-2; D: TRBD1; V: TRBV4-1; size: -; CDR3: CASSSRQGGELFF; DNA: TGCGCCAGCAGCTCACGACAGGGCGGGGAGCTGTTTTTT
J: TRBJ1-1; D: -; V: TRBV2; size: -; CDR3: CASSLSLVLPFF; DNA: TGTGCCAGCAGTTTAAGTCTAGTGCTTCCTTTCTTT
J: TRBJ2-3; D: TRBD2; V: TRBV7-8; size: -; CDR3: CASSSVRMTRLAGRADTQYF; DNA: TGTGCCAGCAGCTCAGTCCGCATGACCAGACTAGCGGGGAGGGCAGATACGCAGTATTTT
J: TRBJ2-2; D: TRBD2; V: TRBV5-4; size: -; CDR3: CASSKNLGGRNTGELFF; DNA: TGTGCCAGCAGTAAAAATTTGGGGGGGAGGAACACCGGGGAGCTGTTTTTT
J: TRBJ2-1; D: TRBD2; V: TRBV11-2; size: -; CDR3: CASSLLLAGSSTDEQFF; DNA: TGTGCCAGCAGCTTGTTACTAGCGGGGAGTTCTACGGATGAGCAGTTCTTC
J: TRBJ2-2; D: -; V: TRBV5-1; size: -; CDR3: CASSTGTRAYGELFF; DNA: TGCGCCAGCAGCACCGGGACAAGGGCCTACGGGGAGCTGTTTTTT
J: TRBJ1-3; D: -; V: TRBV5-4; size: -; CDR3: CASSLEASLRSGNTIYF; DNA: TGTGCCAGCAGCTTGGAAGCGAGTCTACGCTCTGGAAACACCATATATTTT
J: TRBJ2-1; D: TRBD1; V: TRBV11-2; size: -; CDR3: CASRRQRGLSWNEQFF; DNA: TGTGCCAGCAGGAGACAAAGGGGGCTAAGCTGGAATGAGCAGTTCTTC
J: TRBJ1-1; D: -; V: TRBV19; size: -; CDR3: CASSIIVNTEAFF; DNA: TGTGCCAGTAGTATAATCGTGAACACTGAAGCTTTCTTT
J: TRBJ1-1; D: -; V: TRBV9; size: -; CDR3: CASSAPISGTEAFF; DNA: TGTGCCAGCAGCGCCCCAATTTCGGGGACTGAAGCTTTCTTT
J: TRBJ1-2; D: -; V: TRBV28; size: -; CDR3: CASSSQGIYGYTF; DNA: TGTGCCAGCAGTTCCCAGGGAATCTATGGCTACACCTTC
J: TRBJ2-4; D: -; V: TRBV11-3; size: -; CDR3: CASSLVRGWNIQYF; DNA: TGTGCCAGCAGCTTGGTCCGGGGGTGGAACATTCAGTACTTC